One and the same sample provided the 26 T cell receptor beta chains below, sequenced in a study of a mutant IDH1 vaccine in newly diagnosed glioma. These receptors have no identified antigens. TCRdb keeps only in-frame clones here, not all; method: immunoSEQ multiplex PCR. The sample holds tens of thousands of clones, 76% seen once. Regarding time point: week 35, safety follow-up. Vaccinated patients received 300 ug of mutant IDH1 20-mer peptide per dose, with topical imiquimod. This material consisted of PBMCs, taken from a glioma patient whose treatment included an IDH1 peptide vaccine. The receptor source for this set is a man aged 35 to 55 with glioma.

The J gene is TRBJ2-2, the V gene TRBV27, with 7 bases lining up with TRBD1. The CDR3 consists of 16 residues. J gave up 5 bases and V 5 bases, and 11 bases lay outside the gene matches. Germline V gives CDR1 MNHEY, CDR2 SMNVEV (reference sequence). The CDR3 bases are TGTGCCAGCAGTCCAGTATCGACAGGGCTTACCGGGGAGCTGTTTTTT. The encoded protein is CASSPVSTGLTGELFF.

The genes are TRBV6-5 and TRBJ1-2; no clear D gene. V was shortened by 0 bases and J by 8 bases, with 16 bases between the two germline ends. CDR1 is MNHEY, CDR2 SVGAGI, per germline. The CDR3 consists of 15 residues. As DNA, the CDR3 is TGTGCCAGCAGTTACTCGAGCGGGTGGGAGGGCGGCTACACCTTC. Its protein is CASSYSSGWEGGYTF.

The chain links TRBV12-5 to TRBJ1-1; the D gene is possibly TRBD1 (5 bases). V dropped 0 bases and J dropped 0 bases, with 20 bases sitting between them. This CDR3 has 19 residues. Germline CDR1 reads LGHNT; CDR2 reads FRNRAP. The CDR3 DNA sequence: TGTGCTAGTGGTTTGGTACTATTTCGGCTGGGGCGCATGAACACTGAAGCTTTCTTT. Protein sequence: CASGLVLFRLGRMNTEAFF.

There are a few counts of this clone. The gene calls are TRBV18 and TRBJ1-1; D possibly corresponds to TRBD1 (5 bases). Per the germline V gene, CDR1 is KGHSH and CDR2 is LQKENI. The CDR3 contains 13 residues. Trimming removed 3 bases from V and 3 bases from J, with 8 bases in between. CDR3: CASSPGADTEAFF. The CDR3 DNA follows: TGTGCCAGCTCACCCGGGGCGGACACTGAAGCTTTCTTT.

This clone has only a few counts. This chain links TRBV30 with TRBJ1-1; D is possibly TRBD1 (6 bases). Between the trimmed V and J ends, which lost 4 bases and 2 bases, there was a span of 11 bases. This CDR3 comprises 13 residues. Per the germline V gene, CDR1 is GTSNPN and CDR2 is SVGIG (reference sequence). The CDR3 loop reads CAWTGQSNTEAFF. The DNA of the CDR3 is TGTGCCTGGACCGGACAGAGTAACACTGAAGCTTTCTTT.

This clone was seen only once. The CDR3 bases are TGTGCCAGCAGTCGAACAGGGGCGGAAAACATTCAGTACTTC. Translated, it gives CASSRTGAENIQYF. The chain has TRBV9 and TRBJ2-4; 7 nucleotides line up with TRBD1. Germline trimming cut 5 bases from V and 5 bases from J; bases unmatched to any gene: 7. Germline V lookup: CDR1 SGDLS, CDR2 YYNGEE. This CDR3 comprises 14 residues.

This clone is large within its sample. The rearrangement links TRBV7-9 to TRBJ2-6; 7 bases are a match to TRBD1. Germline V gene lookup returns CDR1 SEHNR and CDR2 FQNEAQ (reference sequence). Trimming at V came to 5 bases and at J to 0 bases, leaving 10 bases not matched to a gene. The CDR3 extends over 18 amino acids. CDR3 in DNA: TGTGCCAGCAGCCATGACAGGGATGAGGGCTCTGGGGCCAACGTCCTGACTTTC. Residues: CASSHDRDEGSGANVLTF.

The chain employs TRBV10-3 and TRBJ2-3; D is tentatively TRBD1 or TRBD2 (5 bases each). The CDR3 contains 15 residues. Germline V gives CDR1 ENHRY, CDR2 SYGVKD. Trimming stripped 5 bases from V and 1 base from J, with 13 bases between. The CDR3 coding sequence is TGTGCCATCAGTCCACTGGGGCGGGGCACAGATACGCAGTATTTT. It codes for CAISPLGRGTDTQYF.

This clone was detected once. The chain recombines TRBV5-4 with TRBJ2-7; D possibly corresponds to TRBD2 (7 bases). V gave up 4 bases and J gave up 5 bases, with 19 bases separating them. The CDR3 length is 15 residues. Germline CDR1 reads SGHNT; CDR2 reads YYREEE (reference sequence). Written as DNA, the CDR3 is TGTGCCAGCAGCGGGGGGGCGGACCAGCAAAACGAGCAGTACGTC. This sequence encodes CASSGGADQQNEQYV.

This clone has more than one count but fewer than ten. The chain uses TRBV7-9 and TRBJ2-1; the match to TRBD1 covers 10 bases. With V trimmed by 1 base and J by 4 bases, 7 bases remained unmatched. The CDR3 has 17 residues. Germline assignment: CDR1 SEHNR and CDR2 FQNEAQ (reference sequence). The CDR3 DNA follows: TGTGCCAGCAGCTTAGATGGGCGGGACAGGGGATACAATGAGCAGTTCTTC. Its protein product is CASSLDGRDRGYNEQFF.

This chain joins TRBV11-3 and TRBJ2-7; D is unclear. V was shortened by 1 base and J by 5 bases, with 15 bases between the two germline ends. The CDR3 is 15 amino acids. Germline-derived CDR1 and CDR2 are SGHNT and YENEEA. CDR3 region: CASSLAPTGYHEQYV. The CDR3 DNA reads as TGTGCCAGCAGCTTAGCGCCTACCGGGTACCACGAGCAGTACGTC.

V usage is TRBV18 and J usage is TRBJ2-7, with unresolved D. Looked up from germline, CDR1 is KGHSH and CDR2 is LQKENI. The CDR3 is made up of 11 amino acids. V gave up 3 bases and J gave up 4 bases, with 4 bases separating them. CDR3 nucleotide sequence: TGTGCCAGCTCACCGGGATACGAGCAGTACTTC. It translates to CASSPGYEQYF.

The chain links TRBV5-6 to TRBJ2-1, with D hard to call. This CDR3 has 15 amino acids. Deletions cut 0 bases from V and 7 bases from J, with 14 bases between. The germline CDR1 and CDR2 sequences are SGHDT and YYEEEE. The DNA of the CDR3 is TGTGCCAGCAGCTTGGGGGCAGGACGAGGTAATGAGCAGTTCTTC. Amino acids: CASSLGAGRGNEQFF.

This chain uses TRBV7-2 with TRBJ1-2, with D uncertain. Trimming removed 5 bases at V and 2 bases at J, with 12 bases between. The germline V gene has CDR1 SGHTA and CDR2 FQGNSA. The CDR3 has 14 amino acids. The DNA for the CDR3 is TGTGCCAGCAGCCCGTCCTATGGAAACTATGGCTACACCTTC. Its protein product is CASSPSYGNYGYTF. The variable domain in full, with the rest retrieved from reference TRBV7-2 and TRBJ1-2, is GAGVSQSPSNKVTEKGKDVELRCDPISGHTALYWYRQSLGQGLEFLIYFQGNSAPDKSGLPSDRFSAERTGGSVSTLTIQRTQQEDSAVYLCASSPSYGNYGYTFGSGTRLTVV.

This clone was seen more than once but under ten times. CDR3 in amino acids: CASSKGQGWRTEAFF. In nucleotides, the CDR3 is TGTGCCAGCAGCAAAGGGCAAGGGTGGAGGACTGAAGCTTTCTTT. The gene calls are TRBV21-1 and TRBJ1-1. TRBV21-1 is a listed pseudogene. This CDR3 region has 15 residues.

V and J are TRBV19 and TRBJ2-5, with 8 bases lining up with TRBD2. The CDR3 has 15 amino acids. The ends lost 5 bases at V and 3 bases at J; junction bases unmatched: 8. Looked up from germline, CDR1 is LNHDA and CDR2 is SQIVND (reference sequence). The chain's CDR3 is CASSPRELAEETQYF. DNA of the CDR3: TGTGCCAGTAGTCCCCGTGAACTAGCGGAAGAGACCCAGTACTTC.

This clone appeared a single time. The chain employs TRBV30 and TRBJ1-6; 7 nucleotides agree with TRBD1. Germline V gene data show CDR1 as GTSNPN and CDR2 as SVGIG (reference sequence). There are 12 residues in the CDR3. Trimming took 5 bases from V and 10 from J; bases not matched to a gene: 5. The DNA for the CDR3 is TGTGCCTGGCTCACAGGGGAGTCACCCCTCCACTTT. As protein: CAWLTGESPLHF.

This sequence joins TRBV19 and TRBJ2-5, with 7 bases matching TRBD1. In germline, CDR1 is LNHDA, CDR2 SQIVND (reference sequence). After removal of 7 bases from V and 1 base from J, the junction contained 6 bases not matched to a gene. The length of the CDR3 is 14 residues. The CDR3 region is CASKPDRSQETQYF. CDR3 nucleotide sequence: TGTGCCAGTAAACCGGACAGGAGCCAAGAGACCCAGTACTTC.

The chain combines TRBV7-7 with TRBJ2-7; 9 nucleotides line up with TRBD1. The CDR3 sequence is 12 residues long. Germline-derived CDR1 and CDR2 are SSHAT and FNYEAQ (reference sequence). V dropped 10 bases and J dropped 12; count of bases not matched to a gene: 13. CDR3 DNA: TGTGCCAATCCTCGGGACAGGGAGGGACGGTACTTC. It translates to CANPRDREGRYF.

CDR3 DNA sequence: TGTGCCAGCAGCCCAGGACAGACTAGCGGGGGACGCTCAGATACGCAGTATTTT. This translates into CASSPGQTSGGRSDTQYF. The chain employs TRBV2 and TRBJ2-3, with TRBD2 identical over 12 bases. Looked up from germline, CDR1 is SNHLY and CDR2 is FYNNEI. V shed 6 bases, J shed 4 bases, and the junction held 14 bases outside the gene matches. This CDR3 contains 18 residues.

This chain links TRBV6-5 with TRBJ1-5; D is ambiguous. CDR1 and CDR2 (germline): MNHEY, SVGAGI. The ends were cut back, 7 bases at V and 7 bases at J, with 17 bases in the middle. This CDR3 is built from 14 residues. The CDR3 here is CASTENGGNQPQHF. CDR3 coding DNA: TGTGCCAGCACCGAAAACGGAGGGAACCAGCCCCAGCATTTT.

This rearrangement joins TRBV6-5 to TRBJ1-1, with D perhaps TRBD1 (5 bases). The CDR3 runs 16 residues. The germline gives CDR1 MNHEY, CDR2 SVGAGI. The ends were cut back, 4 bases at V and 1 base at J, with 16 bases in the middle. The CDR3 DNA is TGTGCCAGCAGTTCTCGACTCAGGGAAGGGAACACTGAAGCTTTCTTT. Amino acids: CASSSRLREGNTEAFF.

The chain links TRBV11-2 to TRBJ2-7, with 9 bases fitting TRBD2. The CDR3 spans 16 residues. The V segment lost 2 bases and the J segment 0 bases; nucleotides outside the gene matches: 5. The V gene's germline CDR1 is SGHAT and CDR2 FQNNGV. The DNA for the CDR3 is TGTGCCAGCAGCTTACGTCTAGCGGGAATCTCCTACGAGCAGTACTTC. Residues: CASSLRLAGISYEQYF.

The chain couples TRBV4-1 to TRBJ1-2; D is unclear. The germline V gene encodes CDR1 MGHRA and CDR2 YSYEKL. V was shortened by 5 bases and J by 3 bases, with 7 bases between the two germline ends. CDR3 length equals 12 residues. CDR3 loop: CASSEGDYGYTF. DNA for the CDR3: TGCGCCAGCAGCGAGGGCGACTATGGCTACACCTTC.

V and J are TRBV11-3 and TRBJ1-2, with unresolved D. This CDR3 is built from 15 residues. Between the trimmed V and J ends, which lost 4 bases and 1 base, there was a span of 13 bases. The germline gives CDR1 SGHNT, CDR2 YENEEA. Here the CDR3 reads CASSSLGQDNYGYTF. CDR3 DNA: TGTGCCAGCAGCTCCCTCGGGCAGGATAACTATGGCTACACCTTC. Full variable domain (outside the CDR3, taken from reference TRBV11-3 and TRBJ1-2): EAGVVQSPRYKIIEKKQPVAFWCNPISGHNTLYWYLQNLGQGPELLIRYENEEAVDDSQLPKDRFSAERLKGVDSTLKIQPAELGDSAVYLCASSSLGQDNYGYTFGSGTRLTVV.

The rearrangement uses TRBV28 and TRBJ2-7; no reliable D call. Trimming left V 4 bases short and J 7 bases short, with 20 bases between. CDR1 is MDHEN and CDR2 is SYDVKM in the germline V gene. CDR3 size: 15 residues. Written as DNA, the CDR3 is TGTGCCAGCAGTTCCCGGAACCCCCCGAGTGGTGAGCAGTACGTC. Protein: CASSSRNPPSGEQYV.